The 29 T cell receptor beta chains given below trace back to one sample, sequenced in a study of T-cell reconstitution after alpha-beta-depleted transplantation in children. A TCRbeta library incorporating unique molecular identifiers was prepared. TCRdb processed the PCR reads anew with MiXCR; each CDR3 protein has one entry. The repertoire consists of about 540,000 distinct CDR3 sequences, with roughly 18% occurring once and the leading ten covering 3.3%. The starting material was PBMCs from the stem cell graft donor, obtained from the stem cell graft. The source is a human donor who donated a stem cell graft to a child with acute lymphoblastic leukemia.

This clonotype was seen a few times. This chain connects TRBV4-1 to TRBJ2-7, with 10 bases that match TRBD2. This CDR3 region has 16 residues. Losses at the gene ends were 4 bases for V and 5 bases for J; bases not matched to a gene: 11. Germline V gene lookup returns CDR1 MGHRA and CDR2 YSYEKL. The CDR3 protein is CASSLEPGTSADEQYF. The CDR3 DNA reads TGCGCCAGCAGCCTTGAACCCGGGACTAGCGCCGACGAGCAGTACTTC.

This clonotype was counted only a few times. The V call is TRBV2, the J call TRBJ2-7, with D tentatively TRBD1 (5 bases). V was pared by 6 bases and J by 6 bases, with 12 bases between. Germline values: CDR1 SNHLY, CDR2 FYNNEI. This CDR3 has 12 residues. CDR3 sequence: CASRDGRGEQYF. CDR3 nucleotides: TGTGCCAGCAGGGACGGTAGGGGCGAGCAGTACTTC.

This clonotype has only a few counts. The J gene is TRBJ2-2, the V gene TRBV11-3; the D gene is possibly TRBD1 (5 bases). The CDR3 contains 14 residues. The germline V gene encodes CDR1 SGHNT and CDR2 YENEEA. Deletions cut 7 bases from V and 0 bases from J, with 9 bases between. The CDR3 here is CASKLGANTGELFF. In DNA form, the CDR3 reads TGTGCCAGCAAGTTAGGGGCGAACACCGGGGAGCTGTTTTTT.

The V and J genes are TRBV27 and TRBJ2-5; 8 bases fit TRBD2. Losses at the gene ends were 6 bases for V and 2 bases for J; bases not matched to a gene: 5. The CDR3 spans 14 residues. Germline lookup yields CDR1 MNHEY and CDR2 SMNVEV (reference sequence). The CDR3 nucleotides are TGTGCCAGCAGCCCCGGGGGGGCTCAAGAGACCCAGTACTTC. Translated, it gives CASSPGGAQETQYF.

This clonotype was seen only a few times. The rearrangement joins TRBV6-5 to TRBJ2-2, with D perhaps being TRBD1 or TRBD2 (6 bases each). The CDR3 loop spans 13 amino acids. Germline loops: CDR1 MNHEY, CDR2 SVGAGI. V lost 8 bases, J lost 7 bases, and 14 bases lay in between. CDR3 protein: CASHRGPDGELFF. The DNA for the CDR3 is TGTGCCAGCCACCGGGGGCCGGACGGGGAGCTGTTTTTT.

A word on this clonotype: A read error may produce the germline difference seen at one junction end. The genes are TRBV5-1 and TRBJ2-6, with 8 bases fitting TRBD2. The CDR3 extends over 14 amino acids. CDR1 and CDR2 (germline): SGHRS, YFSETQ. CDR3 amino acids: CTSSLRAGVNVLTF. In DNA, the CDR3 is TGCACCAGCAGCTTGCGAGCGGGGGTCAACGTCCTGACTTTC.

The chain joins TRBV5-1 to TRBJ2-5; 7 nucleotides match TRBD2. The ends lost 6 bases at V and 1 base at J; junction bases unmatched: 12. The germline CDR1 and CDR2 sequences are SGHRS and YFSETQ. The CDR3 contains 16 residues. The CDR3 sequence: CASNTREGAIQETQYF. The CDR3, as DNA: TGCGCCAGCAACACGAGGGAGGGCGCCATCCAAGAGACCCAGTACTTC.

This clonotype was seen repeatedly, ten times or more. This rearrangement joins TRBV10-3 to TRBJ2-3; the D is unclear. The V and J ends lost 4 bases and 5 bases respectively, with 4 bases between them. Germline CDR1 reads ENHRY; CDR2 reads SYGVKD. This CDR3 is built from 11 residues. CDR3 nucleotides: TGTGCCATCAGTGGAAAAGATACGCAGTATTTT. Translating gives CAISGKDTQYF.

This clonotype was seen a handful of times. The J gene is TRBJ2-3, the V gene TRBV5-1; D gene uncertain. The CDR3 runs 16 residues. CDR1 and CDR2 from the germline V gene are SGHRS and YFSETQ. Deletions cut 0 bases from V and 5 bases from J, with 16 bases between. The CDR3 DNA follows: TGCGCCAGCAGCTTGGAAGGTAGCAGCATTCAAGATACGCAGTATTTT. It yields the protein CASSLEGSSIQDTQYF.

DNA for the CDR3: TGCAGCGTTGAAGAATCTCCGGGCTACGAGCAGTACTTC. It encodes CSVEESPGYEQYF. V is TRBV29-1 and J is TRBJ2-7, with D unresolved. V lost 0 bases to trimming and J lost 3 bases, with 9 bases between them. The CDR3 sequence is 13 residues long. Germline loops: CDR1 SQVTM, CDR2 ANQGSEA.

This clonotype appeared a few times. V gene TRBV15 combines with J gene TRBJ2-7; 9 positions match TRBD1. The germline gives CDR1 LNHNV, CDR2 YYDKDF (reference sequence). The CDR3 has 14 residues. V was clipped by 3 bases and J by 3 bases; unmatched bases: 3. The CDR3 region has the DNA TGTGCCACCAGCAGTGACAGGGGGTACTACGAGCAGTACTTC. Translating it yields CATSSDRGYYEQYF.

This clonotype has at least ten counts. The rearrangement joins TRBV12-3 or TRBV12-4 to TRBJ2-2; 7 bases align to TRBD2. The CDR3 spans 13 residues. Trimming cost V 8 bases and J 6 bases; bases outside gene matches: 6. CDR3 DNA: TGTGCCAGCGGGATAGCGGGCGCCGGGGAGCTGTTTTTT. It codes for CASGIAGAGELFF.

The chain recombines TRBV5-1 with TRBJ2-1; TRBD2 aligns across 7 bases. The CDR3 is 16 residues long. CDR1 and CDR2 from the germline V gene are SGHRS and YFSETQ. J was trimmed by 3 bases and V by 7 bases; bases with no gene match: 13. CDR3 in DNA: TGCGCCAGCTGTCGATGGGAGGGAATGGGCTACAATGAGCAGTTCTTC. It yields the protein CASCRWEGMGYNEQFF. The full variable domain, rest sourced from reference TRBV5-1 and TRBJ2-1, is KAGVTQTPRYLIKTRGQQVTLSCSPISGHRSVSWYQQTPGQGLQFLFEYFSETQRNKGNFPGRFSGRQFSNSRSEMNVSTLELGDSALYLCASCRWEGMGYNEQFFGPGTRLTVL.

The sample holds a few counts of this clonotype. V gene TRBV10-2 combines with J gene TRBJ2-5; the D call may be TRBD1 or TRBD2 (6 bases each). CDR3 length: 12 amino acids. The germline gives CDR1 WSHSY, CDR2 SAAADI. V was shortened by 7 bases and J by 5 bases, with 11 bases between the two germline ends. This CDR3 is CASNEGGETQYF. As DNA, the CDR3 is TGCGCCAGCAACGAAGGGGGGGAGACCCAGTACTTC.

This clonotype was seen only a few times. The chain uses TRBV7-9 and TRBJ2-7, with D possibly matching TRBD2 (5 bases). Germline CDR1 is SEHNR and CDR2 is FQNEAQ (reference sequence). This CDR3 has 13 amino acids. Trimming left V 5 bases short and J 5 bases short, with 13 bases between. The CDR3 reads CASSPRTAHEQYF. The CDR3 nucleotides read TGTGCCAGCAGCCCAAGGACTGCACACGAGCAGTACTTC. The full variable domain, in which reference TRBV7-9 and TRBJ2-7 provide the parts outside the CDR3, is DTGVSQNPRHKITKRGQNVTFRCDPISEHNRLYWYRQTLGQGPEFLTYFQNEAQLEKSRLLSDRFSAERPKGSFSTLEIQRTEQGDSAMYLCASSPRTAHEQYFGPGTRLTVT.

V and J are TRBV7-8 and TRBJ2-3, with D perhaps TRBD1 or TRBD2 (5 bases each). The CDR3 covers 17 residues. Germline V gene data show CDR1 as SGHVS and CDR2 as FQNEAQ. The V end lost 2 bases, the J end lost 1 base, and 16 bases lay between the germline ends. CDR3 amino acids: CASSLPSEGQRTDTQYF. Written as DNA, the CDR3 is TGTGCCAGCAGCTTACCTTCCGAGGGGCAGCGCACAGATACGCAGTATTTT. Filled out from reference TRBV7-8 and TRBJ2-3, the complete variable domain reads GAGVSQSPRYKVAKRGQDVALRCDPISGHVSLFWYQQALGQGPEFLTYFQNEAQLDKSGLPSDRFFAERPEGSVSTLKIQRTQQEDSAVYLCASSLPSEGQRTDTQYFGPGTRLTVL.

The genes are TRBV5-1 and TRBJ1-2; possible D gene TRBD1, 5 bases. Germline-derived CDR1 and CDR2 are SGHRS and YFSETQ. Trimming took 0 bases from V and 6 from J, leaving 15 bases between them. CDR3 length: 15 residues. As DNA, the CDR3 is TGCGCCAGCAGCTTGGCGGGACGGAGTATCAATGGCTACACCTTC. Protein sequence: CASSLAGRSINGYTF.

This chain links TRBV4-1 with TRBJ2-3; 9 nucleotides align to TRBD1. The CDR3 runs to 15 residues. CDR1 and CDR2 from the germline V gene are MGHRA and YSYEKL. After removal of 3 bases from V and 5 bases from J, the junction contained 6 bases not matched to a gene. The CDR3 sequence: CASSQTDRGRDTQYF. In DNA, the CDR3 is TGCGCCAGCAGCCAGACTGACAGGGGGAGAGATACGCAGTATTTT.

The sample holds a few counts of this clonotype. The rearrangement uses TRBV30 and TRBJ1-6; possibly TRBD1 for D (5 bases). V lost 2 bases and J 8 bases, leaving 10 bases between the germline ends. CDR3 length: 13 residues. Germline CDR1 and CDR2: GTSNPN and SVGIG (reference sequence). CDR3 nucleotides: TGTGCCTGGAGTACTGGGGGGTATTCACCCCTCCACTTT. This codes for CAWSTGGYSPLHF.

The rearrangement joins TRBV7-3 to TRBJ2-1; 13 positions agree with TRBD2. The CDR3 covers 18 residues. With 0 bases clipped from V and 10 bases from J, the junction kept 12 bases outside the gene matches. Germline loops: CDR1 SGHTA, CDR2 FQGTGA. CDR3 in DNA: TGTGCCAGCAGCTTAACCCCACATACTAGCGGGAGGGCCAGCGAGCAGTTCTTC. Its protein is CASSLTPHTSGRASEQFF.

This clonotype was found a few times. This rearrangement joins TRBV7-3 to TRBJ2-3; tentatively, D is TRBD2 (6 bases). The CDR3 covers 14 residues. Trimming removed 5 bases at V and 0 bases at J, with 9 bases between. Per germline, CDR1 SGHTA and CDR2 FQGTGA. The CDR3 DNA follows: TGTGCCAGCAGCCTAGCGCATAGCACAGATACGCAGTATTTT. Amino acid sequence: CASSLAHSTDTQYF.

The chain is built from TRBV19 and TRBJ1-2, with TRBD1 matching 8 bases. Germline V gene sequence: CDR1 LNHDA, CDR2 SQIVND (reference sequence). The trim removed 3 bases at V and 1 base at J, leaving 1 base unmatched. This CDR3 contains 14 residues. The CDR3 protein is CASSMDRDNYGYTF. For the CDR3, the DNA is TGTGCCAGTAGTATGGACAGGGATAACTATGGCTACACCTTC.

This CDR3 reads CASSSGISGAEQFF. CDR3 nucleotide sequence: TGTGCCAGCAGCTCTGGCATCTCTGGGGCTGAGCAGTTCTTC. This rearrangement joins TRBV7-2 to TRBJ2-1, with a weak D call TRBD1 (5 bases). The germline V gene has CDR1 SGHTA and CDR2 FQGNSA. V was shortened by 4 bases and J by 9 bases, with 16 bases between the two germline ends. This CDR3 is 14 amino acids long.

This clonotype has only a few counts. The V call is TRBV5-8, the J call TRBJ2-4; possible D gene TRBD1, 5 bases. The V and J ends lost 4 bases and 2 bases respectively, with 16 bases between them. CDR3 length: 16 amino acids. Germline V lookup: CDR1 SGHTS, CDR2 YDEGEE. The CDR3 DNA is TGTGCCAGCAGCGCGGACATCTGGGTAACCAAAAACATTCAGTACTTC. Its protein is CASSADIWVTKNIQYF. Based on the CDR3 plus reference TRBV5-8 and TRBJ2-4, the full variable domain is EAGVTQSPTHLIKTRGQQATLRCSPISGHTSVYWYQQALGLGLQFLLWYDEGEERNRGNFPPRFSGRQFPNYSSELNVNALELEDSALYLCASSADIWVTKNIQYFGAGTRLSVL.

There are a few counts of this clonotype. It is unclear where the CDR3 begins or ends on the DNA, so no DNA is shown, and the CDR3 is as TCRdb lists it. The chain has TRBV21-1 and TRBJ2-7; TRBD2 was called by the table and not checked on the DNA. TRBV21-1 constitutes a pseudogene. Both ends counted, the CDR3 spans 16 residues. The CDR3 spells CASSPSFAGGSYEQYF.

This chain uses TRBV20-1 with TRBJ1-5, with D tentatively TRBD1 (6 bases). Germline V gene sequence: CDR1 DFQATT, CDR2 SNEGSKA (reference sequence). CDR3 length: 16 amino acids. Trimming pared 3 bases from V and 5 bases from J, leaving 20 bases between. This chain's CDR3 is CSASFSGGSWDQPQHF. CDR3 in DNA: TGCAGTGCTAGCTTTTCGGGGGGCTCGTGGGATCAGCCCCAGCATTTT.

The gene calls are TRBV12-3 or TRBV12-4 and TRBJ2-1; TRBD1 agrees at 8 bases. With 6 bases clipped from V and 7 bases from J, the junction kept 8 bases outside the gene matches. The CDR3 runs to 14 residues. CDR3 residues: CASRKQGAVNEQFF. The CDR3 coding sequence is TGTGCCAGCAGGAAGCAGGGGGCAGTAAATGAGCAGTTCTTC.

This clonotype showed up just a few times. The J gene is TRBJ2-3, the V gene TRBV5-1, with TRBD1 identical over 9 bases. Looked up from germline, CDR1 is SGHRS and CDR2 is YFSETQ. The CDR3 spans 20 residues. V shed 1 base and J 7 bases; nucleotides not matched to a gene: 22. CDR3 residues: CASSLMVPQGAGFPVYTQYF. The CDR3 DNA follows: TGCGCCAGCAGCTTGATGGTCCCACAGGGGGCAGGGTTCCCTGTATATACGCAGTATTTT. Filled out from reference TRBV5-1 and TRBJ2-3, the complete variable domain reads KAGVTQTPRYLIKTRGQQVTLSCSPISGHRSVSWYQQTPGQGLQFLFEYFSETQRNKGNFPGRFSGRQFSNSRSEMNVSTLELGDSALYLCASSLMVPQGAGFPVYTQYFGPGTRLTVL.

This chain uses TRBV15 with TRBJ2-1; D is possibly TRBD2 (6 bases). Trimming cost V 1 base and J 5 bases, with 15 bases left between them. The CDR3 spans 16 residues. CDR1 and CDR2 from the germline V gene are LNHNV and YYDKDF (reference sequence). CDR3 in amino acids: CATSRAWPGEDNEQFF. The CDR3 region has the DNA TGTGCCACCAGCAGAGCTTGGCCGGGAGAAGACAATGAGCAGTTCTTC.